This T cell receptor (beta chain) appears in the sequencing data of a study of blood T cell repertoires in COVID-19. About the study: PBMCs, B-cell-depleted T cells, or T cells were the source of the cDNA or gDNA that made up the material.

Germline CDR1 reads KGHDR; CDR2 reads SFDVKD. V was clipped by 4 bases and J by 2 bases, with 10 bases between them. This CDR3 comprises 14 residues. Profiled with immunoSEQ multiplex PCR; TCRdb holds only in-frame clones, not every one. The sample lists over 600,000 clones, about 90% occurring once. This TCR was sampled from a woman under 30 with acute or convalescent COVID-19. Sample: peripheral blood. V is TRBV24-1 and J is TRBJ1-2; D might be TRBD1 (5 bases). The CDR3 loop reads CATSEGGGNYGYTF. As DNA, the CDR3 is TGTGCCACCAGTGAGGGGGGGGGAAACTATGGCTACACCTTC.